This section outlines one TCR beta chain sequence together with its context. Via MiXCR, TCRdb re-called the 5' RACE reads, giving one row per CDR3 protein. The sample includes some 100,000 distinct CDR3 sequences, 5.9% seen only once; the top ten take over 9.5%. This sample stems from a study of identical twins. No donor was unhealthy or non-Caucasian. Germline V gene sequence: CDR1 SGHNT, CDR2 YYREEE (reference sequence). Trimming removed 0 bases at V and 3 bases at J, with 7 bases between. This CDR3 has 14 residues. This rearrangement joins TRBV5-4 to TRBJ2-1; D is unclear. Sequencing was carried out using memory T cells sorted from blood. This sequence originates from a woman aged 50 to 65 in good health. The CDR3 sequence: CASSLDTFYNEQFF. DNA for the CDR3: TGTGCCAGCAGCTTGGACACTTTCTACAATGAGCAGTTCTTC. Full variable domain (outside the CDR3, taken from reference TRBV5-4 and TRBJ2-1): ETGVTQSPTHLIKTRGQQVTLRCSSQSGHNTVSWYQQALGQGPQFIFQYYREEENGRGNFPPRFSGLQFPNYSSELNVNALELDDSALYLCASSLDTFYNEQFFGPGTRLTVL.